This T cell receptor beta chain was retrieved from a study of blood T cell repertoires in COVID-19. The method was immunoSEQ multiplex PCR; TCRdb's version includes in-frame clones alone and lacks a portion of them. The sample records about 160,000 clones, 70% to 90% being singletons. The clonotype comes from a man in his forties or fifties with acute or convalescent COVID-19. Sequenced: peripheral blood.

This CDR3 reads CAIGTGPNSPLHF. In DNA, the CDR3 is TGTGCCATCGGGACAGGACCTAATTCACCCCTCCACTTT. The V gene is TRBV6-6, the J gene TRBJ1-6; 8 bases align to TRBD1. Germline lookup yields CDR1 MNHNY and CDR2 SVGAGI (reference sequence). V lost 10 bases and J lost 6; bases outside the gene matches: 5. The CDR3 runs to 13 residues.